Listed here are 26 T cell receptor beta chains from one sample, sequenced in a study of cytomegalovirus exposure and HLA in healthy donors. The method was immunoSEQ multiplex PCR; TCRdb's version includes in-frame clones alone and lacks a portion of them. In the table there are roughly 300,000 clones, roughly 85% of which are singletons. The sequenced sample consisted of PBMCs. These receptors were collected from a woman aged 18-30 years in good health and CMV-seronegative.

The rearrangement joins TRBV9 to TRBJ2-2; 7 bases map to TRBD2. The length of the CDR3 is 18 residues. Looked up from germline, CDR1 is SGDLS and CDR2 is YYNGEE. Trimming cost V 0 bases and J 1 base; bases outside gene matches: 9. The CDR3 here is CASSVEAGRSLNTGELFF. CDR3 DNA: TGTGCCAGCAGCGTAGAAGCGGGGCGGAGTCTGAACACCGGGGAGCTGTTTTTT.

This clone has just a few counts. The chain has TRBV4-2 and TRBJ2-7, with TRBD2 as a possible D gene (5 bases). CDR3 length: 13 residues. Germline CDR1 and CDR2: LGHNA and YNFKEQ. Trimming removed 4 bases at V and 10 bases at J, with 17 bases between. Here the CDR3 reads CASSPPGGWIQYF. The CDR3 coding sequence is TGTGCCAGCAGCCCCCCCGGCGGGTGGATACAGTACTTC.

About this clone: This same CDR3 is encoded by further DNA sequences in the sample. V and J are TRBV9 and TRBJ1-5; a possible D gene is TRBD1 (5 bases). The CDR3 spans 14 residues. Trimming stripped 0 bases from V and 5 bases from J, with 9 bases between. Germline-derived CDR1 and CDR2 are SGDLS and YYNGEE. Here the CDR3 DNA reads TGTGCCAGCAGCGTAGGGTGGGGCGATCAGCCCCAGCATTTT. The encoded protein is CASSVGWGDQPQHF.

The genes are TRBV6-5 and TRBJ2-1; weak D call: TRBD1 (5 bases). The V end lost 0 bases, the J end lost 8 bases, and 5 bases lay between the germline ends. This CDR3 is built from 12 residues. Germline lookup yields CDR1 MNHEY and CDR2 SVGAGI. The CDR3 sequence: CASSYSGDEQFF. The CDR3 region has the DNA TGTGCCAGCAGTTACTCAGGGGATGAGCAGTTCTTC.

CDR3 coding DNA: TGCGCCAGCAGCCAAAGCGGTAGCGGAACATATCGCGAGCAGTACTTC. Its translation: CASSQSGSGTYREQYF. The V call is TRBV4-3, the J call TRBJ2-7; possibly TRBD2 for D (6 bases). Germline CDR1 reads LGHNA; CDR2 reads YSLEER. The CDR3 covers 16 residues. The germline V and J ends were trimmed by 2 bases and 6 bases, with 20 bases remaining between them.

This chain uses TRBV10-3 with TRBJ1-2; 9 bases are shared with TRBD1. The trim removed 6 bases at V and 7 bases at J, leaving 3 bases unmatched. Germline V lookup: CDR1 ENHRY, CDR2 SYGVKD. The CDR3 is 12 residues long. The CDR3 sequence is CAIRLTGGGYTF. CDR3 coding DNA: TGTGCCATCAGGCTGACAGGGGGTGGCTACACCTTC.

This chain links TRBV25-1 with TRBJ2-5; D is unresolved. The CDR3 runs 16 residues. CDR1 and CDR2 (germline): MGHDK, SYGVNS. Trimming shortened V by 3 bases and J by 0 bases, and 14 bases separated the two germline ends. CDR3 in amino acids: CASSDEVRAYQETQYF. CDR3 DNA sequence: TGTGCCAGCAGTGATGAGGTTCGAGCGTACCAAGAGACCCAGTACTTC.

This CDR3 is CASSARLAASTDTQYF. The CDR3 nucleotides read TGTGCCAGCAGCGCCCGGCTAGCGGCTAGCACAGATACGCAGTATTTT. The chain joins TRBV9 to TRBJ2-3; 7 nucleotides align to TRBD2. The CDR3 totals 16 residues. With 3 bases clipped from V and 0 bases from J, the junction kept 7 bases outside the gene matches. In germline, CDR1 is SGDLS, CDR2 YYNGEE.

The chain uses TRBV18 and TRBJ2-2; 12 nucleotides align to TRBD2. CDR3 length equals 17 residues. Trimming at V came to 0 bases and at J to 10 bases, leaving 9 bases not matched to a gene. Germline V gives CDR1 KGHSH, CDR2 LQKENI. CDR3 protein: CASSPPLLAGGPKELFF. The DNA of the CDR3 is TGTGCCAGCTCACCACCGCTGCTAGCGGGAGGGCCGAAGGAGCTGTTTTTT.

The chain uses TRBV5-8 and TRBJ2-1, with TRBD1 matching 9 bases. The CDR3 is 18 amino acids. Germline loops: CDR1 SGHTS, CDR2 YDEGEE. Unmatched junction bases numbered 7, after V lost 0 bases and J lost 0 bases. The CDR3 here is CASSLGGDRDSSYNEQFF. Written as DNA, the CDR3 is TGTGCCAGCAGCTTGGGTGGGGACAGGGACAGCTCCTACAATGAGCAGTTCTTC.

Regarding this clone: In the same sample, other DNA sequences code for this CDR3. The CDR3 region has the DNA TGCAGTGCTAGTAGGGGGGAGCAGTACTTC. This encodes CSASRGEQYF. The V call is TRBV20-1, the J call TRBJ2-7; a weak D match, TRBD1 (6 bases). Germline V CDR1 and CDR2: DFQATT, SNEGSKA (reference sequence). Trimming left V 3 bases short and J 7 bases short, with 7 bases between. The CDR3 contains 10 residues.

V is TRBV14 and J is TRBJ2-3, with D possibly being TRBD2 (5 bases). V lost 4 bases and J 6 bases, leaving 11 bases between the germline ends. The CDR3 has 13 amino acids. Per the germline V gene, CDR1 is SGHDN and CDR2 is FVKESK. CDR3 nucleotide sequence: TGTGCCAGCAGCCCTCCTAGCCAGGATACGCAGTATTTT. Translating it yields CASSPPSQDTQYF.

The gene calls are TRBV5-4 and TRBJ1-2; a weak D match, TRBD1 (6 bases). Trimming took 3 bases from V and 6 from J, leaving 12 bases between them. This CDR3 spans 13 amino acids. Germline CDR1 is SGHNT and CDR2 is YYREEE (reference sequence). CDR3 coding DNA: TGTGCCAGCAGCTACGACAGGACGGATGGCTACACCTTC. It yields the protein CASSYDRTDGYTF.

The chain couples TRBV5-3 to TRBJ2-7; TRBD1 agrees at 9 bases. TRBV5-3 is designated an ORF whose function remains uncertain. The CDR3 is made up of 15 amino acids. The junction had 5 bases not matched to a gene; V was cut back by 2 bases and J by 2 bases. CDR3: CARSFEGQGPYEQYF. The CDR3 bases are TGTGCCAGAAGCTTCGAGGGACAGGGTCCCTACGAGCAGTACTTC.

This chain links TRBV13 with TRBJ2-1, with no clear D. The CDR3 consists of 13 residues. With 4 bases removed from V and 1 base from J, the gap between germline ends came to 5 bases. CDR1 and CDR2 from the germline V gene are PRHDT and FYEKMQ (reference sequence). CDR3 protein: CASSSSSYNEQFF. As DNA, the CDR3 is TGTGCCAGCAGCTCGTCTTCCTACAATGAGCAGTTCTTC.

This clone came up once. The chain carries TRBV6-6 and TRBJ1-1, with D maybe TRBD1 (5 bases). The CDR3 covers 13 residues. V gave up 0 bases and J gave up 7 bases, with 9 bases separating them. The germline gives CDR1 MNHNY, CDR2 SVGAGI (reference sequence). The CDR3 sequence: CASSYSAGVEAFF. The CDR3 DNA sequence: TGTGCCAGCAGTTACTCGGCGGGGGTTGAAGCTTTCTTT.

The genes are TRBV7-8 and TRBJ2-7, with 11 bases that match TRBD2. The CDR3 has 15 residues. CDR1 and CDR2 (germline): SGHVS, FQNEAQ. The V gene end was trimmed by 4 bases and the J gene end by 12 bases; junction bases not matched to a gene: 14. The CDR3 region is CASSSGTSGSQSAYF. CDR3 nucleotides: TGTGCCAGCAGCTCCGGGACTAGCGGTTCACAGTCGGCGTACTTC.

The V call is TRBV18, the J call TRBJ2-3; TRBD2 is a possible D gene (6 bases). CDR3 size: 16 residues. Germline-derived CDR1 and CDR2 are KGHSH and LQKENI. The V end lost 3 bases, the J end lost 2 bases, and 15 bases lay between the germline ends. In nucleotides, the CDR3 is TGTGCCAGCTCACCGGCCCTGGAGGGCTACACAGATACGCAGTATTTT. Translated, it gives CASSPALEGYTDTQYF.

The gene calls are TRBV7-9 and TRBJ2-3; D gene unclear. The germline gives CDR1 SEHNR, CDR2 FQNEAQ (reference sequence). V lost 4 bases to trimming and J lost 4 bases, with 12 bases between them. The CDR3 loop spans 14 amino acids. Here the CDR3 DNA reads TGTGCCAGCAGCTCCTCTAAGTTGGCAGATACGCAGTATTTT. Translation gives CASSSSKLADTQYF.

This clone was counted once. The chain has TRBV6-5 and TRBJ2-7; 7 bases are shared with TRBD1. The CDR3 runs 15 residues. J lost 2 bases, V lost 0 bases, and 4 bases had no gene match. Germline CDR1 MNHEY, CDR2 SVGAGI. The CDR3 nucleotides read TGTGCCAGCAGTTACTCCCGGGACAGAGCCTACGAGCAGTACTTC. This encodes CASSYSRDRAYEQYF.

V and J are TRBV29-1 and TRBJ2-3; D is ambiguous. CDR1 SQVTM and CDR2 ANQGSEA come from the germline V gene. The CDR3 loop spans 10 amino acids. V gave up 8 bases and J gave up 6 bases, with 9 bases separating them. CDR3 DNA: TGCAGCCTACTAAAGGATACGCAGTATTTT. It translates to CSLLKDTQYF.

This chain connects TRBV4-3 to TRBJ1-4; 12 bases map to TRBD1. V was clipped by 4 bases and J by 7 bases; unmatched bases: 10. CDR3 length: 17 amino acids. The germline V gene encodes CDR1 LGHNA and CDR2 YSLEER. The DNA of the CDR3 is TGCGCCAGCAGCCGCACCGGGACAGGGGGCGGGAGTGAAAAACTGTTTTTT. This codes for CASSRTGTGGGSEKLFF.

This chain links TRBV28 with TRBJ2-1, with TRBD2 matching over 7 bases. The germline V gene encodes CDR1 MDHEN and CDR2 SYDVKM. After removal of 2 bases from V and 6 bases from J, the junction contained 4 bases not matched to a gene. The length of the CDR3 is 14 residues. The CDR3 protein is CASSLTSALNEQFF. CDR3 in DNA: TGTGCCAGCAGTTTAACTAGCGCGCTCAATGAGCAGTTCTTC.

The chain recombines TRBV28 with TRBJ2-5; TRBD2 matches 12 bases. CDR1 is MDHEN, CDR2 SYDVKM, per germline. Trimming took 10 bases from V and 7 from J; bases not matched to a gene: 10. This CDR3 region has 14 residues. The DNA of the CDR3 is TGTGCCATTAATGGACTAGCGGGATTGGGGACCCAGTACTTC. This gives the protein CAINGLAGLGTQYF.

The chain has TRBV13 and TRBJ1-1; possible D gene TRBD1, 5 bases. The germline V gene encodes CDR1 PRHDT and CDR2 FYEKMQ (reference sequence). The CDR3 spans 15 residues. V lost 1 base and J lost 0, with 9 bases in between. CDR3 in amino acids: CASSLVDRLNTEAFF. The CDR3 coding sequence is TGTGCCAGCAGCTTAGTCGACAGACTGAACACTGAAGCTTTCTTT.

This chain links TRBV2 with TRBJ2-7; TRBD2 matches 9 bases. Germline V gives CDR1 SNHLY, CDR2 FYNNEI. The J segment lost 3 bases and the V segment lost 5 bases, leaving 5 bases of the junction unmatched. This CDR3 is built from 14 residues. The CDR3 sequence: CASSISGGNYEQYF. The CDR3 bases are TGTGCCAGCAGTATTAGCGGGGGTAACTACGAGCAGTACTTC.